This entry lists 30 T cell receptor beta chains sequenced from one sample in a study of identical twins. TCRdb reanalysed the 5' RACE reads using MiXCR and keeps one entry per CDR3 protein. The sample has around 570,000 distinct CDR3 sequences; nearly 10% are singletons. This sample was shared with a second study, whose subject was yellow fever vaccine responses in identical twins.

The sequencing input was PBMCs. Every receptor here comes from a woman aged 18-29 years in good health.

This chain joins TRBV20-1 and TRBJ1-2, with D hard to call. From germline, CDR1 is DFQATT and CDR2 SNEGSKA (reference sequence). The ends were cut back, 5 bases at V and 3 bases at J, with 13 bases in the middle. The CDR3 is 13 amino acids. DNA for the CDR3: TGCAGTGCTCCCTTCGACCGGGACTATGGCTACACCTTC. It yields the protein CSAPFDRDYGYTF.

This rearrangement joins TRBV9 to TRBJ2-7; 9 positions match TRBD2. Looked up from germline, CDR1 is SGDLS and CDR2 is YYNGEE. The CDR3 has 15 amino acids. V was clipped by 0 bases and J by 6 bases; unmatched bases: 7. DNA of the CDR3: TGTGCCAGCAGCGTAGGTAGCGGGGGCCCCCGCGAGCAGTACTTC. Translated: CASSVGSGGPREQYF. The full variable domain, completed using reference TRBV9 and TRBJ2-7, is DSGVTQTPKHLITATGQRVTLRCSPRSGDLSVYWYQQSLDQGLQFLIQYYNGEERAKGNILERFSAQQFPDLHSELNLSSLELGDSALYFCASSVGSGGPREQYFGPGTRLTVT.

CDR3 DNA: TGTGCCAGCAGCAGCCCGGGTGCAACTAATGAAAAACTGTTTTTT. This translates into CASSSPGATNEKLFF. The rearrangement links TRBV21-1 to TRBJ1-4; the table's TRBD1 call for D was not verified on the DNA. TRBV21-1 is a known pseudogene. CDR3 length equals 15 residues.

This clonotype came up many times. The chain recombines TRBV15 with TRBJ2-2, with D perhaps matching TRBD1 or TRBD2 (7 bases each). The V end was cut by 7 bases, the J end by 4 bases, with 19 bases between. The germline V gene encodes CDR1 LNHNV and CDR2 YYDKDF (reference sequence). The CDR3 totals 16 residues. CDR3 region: CATTPYRGGGTGELFF. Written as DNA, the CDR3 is TGTGCCACCACCCCATACAGGGGAGGGGGCACCGGGGAGCTGTTTTTT.

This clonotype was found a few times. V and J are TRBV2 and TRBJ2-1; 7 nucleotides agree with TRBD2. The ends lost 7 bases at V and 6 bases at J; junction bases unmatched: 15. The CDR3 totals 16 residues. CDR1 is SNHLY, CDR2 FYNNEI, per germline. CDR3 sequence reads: CASNFERDYPPNEQFF. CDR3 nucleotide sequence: TGTGCCAGCAACTTTGAAAGGGACTACCCTCCCAATGAGCAGTTCTTC.

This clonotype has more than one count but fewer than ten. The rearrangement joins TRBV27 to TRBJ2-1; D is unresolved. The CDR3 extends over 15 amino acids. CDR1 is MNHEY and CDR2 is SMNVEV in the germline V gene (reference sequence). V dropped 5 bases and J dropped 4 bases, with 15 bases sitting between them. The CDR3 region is CASSKPPGPYNEQFF. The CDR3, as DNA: TGTGCCAGCAGTAAACCTCCCGGGCCATACAATGAGCAGTTCTTC.

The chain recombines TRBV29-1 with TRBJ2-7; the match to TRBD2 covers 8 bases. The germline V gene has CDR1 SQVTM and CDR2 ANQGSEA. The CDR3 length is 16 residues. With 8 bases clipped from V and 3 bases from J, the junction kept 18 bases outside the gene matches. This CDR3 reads CSQSEREKRFRYEQYF. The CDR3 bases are TGCAGCCAATCAGAGCGGGAGAAAAGGTTCCGCTACGAGCAGTACTTC.

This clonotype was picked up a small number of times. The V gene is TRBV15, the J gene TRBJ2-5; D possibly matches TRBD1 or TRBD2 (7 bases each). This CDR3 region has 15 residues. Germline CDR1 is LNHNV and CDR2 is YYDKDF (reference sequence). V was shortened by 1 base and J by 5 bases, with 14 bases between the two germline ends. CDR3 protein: CATSRAGRGGETQYF. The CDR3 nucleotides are TGTGCCACCAGCAGAGCCGGCAGGGGGGGGGAGACCCAGTACTTC.

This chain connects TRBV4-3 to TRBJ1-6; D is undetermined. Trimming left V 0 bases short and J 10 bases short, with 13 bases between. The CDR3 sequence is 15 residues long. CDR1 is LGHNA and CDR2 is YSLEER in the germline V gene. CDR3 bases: TGCGCCAGCAGCCAAGACCCGGGGATGGGGTCACCCCTCCACTTT. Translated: CASSQDPGMGSPLHF.

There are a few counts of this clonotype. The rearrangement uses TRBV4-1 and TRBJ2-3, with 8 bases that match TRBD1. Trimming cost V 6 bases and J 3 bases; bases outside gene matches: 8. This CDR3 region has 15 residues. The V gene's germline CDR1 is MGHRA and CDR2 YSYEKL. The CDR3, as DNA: TGCGCCAGCAGACTCCAGGGGGCGTTTACAGATACGCAGTATTTT. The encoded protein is CASRLQGAFTDTQYF.

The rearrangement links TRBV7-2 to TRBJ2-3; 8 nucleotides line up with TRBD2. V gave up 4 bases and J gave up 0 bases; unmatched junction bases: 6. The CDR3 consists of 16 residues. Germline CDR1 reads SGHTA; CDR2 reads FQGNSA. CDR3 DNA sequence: TGTGCCAGCAGCTCGGGACTAGTTGGGAGCACAGATACGCAGTATTTT. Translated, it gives CASSSGLVGSTDTQYF.

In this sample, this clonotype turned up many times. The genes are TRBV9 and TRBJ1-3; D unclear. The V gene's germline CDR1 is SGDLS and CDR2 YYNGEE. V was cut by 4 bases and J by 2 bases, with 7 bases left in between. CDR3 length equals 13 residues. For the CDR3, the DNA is TGTGCCAGCAGCCCGGGCACTGGAAACACCATATATTTT. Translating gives CASSPGTGNTIYF.

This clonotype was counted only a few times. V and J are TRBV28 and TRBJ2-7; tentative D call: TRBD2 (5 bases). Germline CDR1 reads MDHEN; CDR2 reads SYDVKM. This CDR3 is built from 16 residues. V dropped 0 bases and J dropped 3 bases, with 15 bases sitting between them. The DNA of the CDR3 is TGTGCCAGCAGTTTATGGGGCTGGAAGGCGGGCTACGAGCAGTACTTC. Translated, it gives CASSLWGWKAGYEQYF. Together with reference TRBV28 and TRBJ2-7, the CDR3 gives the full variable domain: DVKVTQSSRYLVKRTGEKVFLECVQDMDHENMFWYRQDPGLGLRLIYFSYDVKMKEKGDIPEGYSVSREKKERFSLILESASTNQTSMYLCASSLWGWKAGYEQYFGPGTRLTVT.

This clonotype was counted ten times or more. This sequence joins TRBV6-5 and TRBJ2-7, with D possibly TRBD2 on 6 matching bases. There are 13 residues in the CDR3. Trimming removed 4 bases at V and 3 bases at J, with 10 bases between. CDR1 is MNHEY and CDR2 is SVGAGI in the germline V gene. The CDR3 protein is CASSWGSGYEQYF. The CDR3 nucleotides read TGTGCCAGCAGTTGGGGTAGCGGCTACGAGCAGTACTTC.

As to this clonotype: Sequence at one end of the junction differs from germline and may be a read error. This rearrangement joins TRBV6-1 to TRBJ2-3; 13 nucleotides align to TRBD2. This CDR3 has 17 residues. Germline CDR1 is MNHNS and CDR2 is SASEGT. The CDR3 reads CASRKGTSGASTDTRYF. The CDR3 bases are TGTGCCAGCAGGAAGGGGACTAGCGGGGCTAGCACAGATACGCGGTATTTT.

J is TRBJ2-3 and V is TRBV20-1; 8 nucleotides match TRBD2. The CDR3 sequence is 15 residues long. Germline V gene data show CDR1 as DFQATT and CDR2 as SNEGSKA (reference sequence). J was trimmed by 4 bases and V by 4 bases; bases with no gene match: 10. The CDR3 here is CSATGGVPYADTQYF. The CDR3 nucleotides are TGCAGTGCTACCGGGGGGGTACCCTACGCAGATACGCAGTATTTT.

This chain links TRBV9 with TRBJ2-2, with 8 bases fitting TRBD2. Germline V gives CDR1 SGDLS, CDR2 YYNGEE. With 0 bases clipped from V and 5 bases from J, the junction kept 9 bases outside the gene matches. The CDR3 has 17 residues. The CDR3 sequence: CASSVGPSGGGTGELFF. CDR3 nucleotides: TGTGCCAGCAGCGTAGGCCCCTCGGGGGGGGGAACCGGGGAGCTGTTTTTT. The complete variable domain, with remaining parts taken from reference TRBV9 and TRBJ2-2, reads DSGVTQTPKHLITATGQRVTLRCSPRSGDLSVYWYQQSLDQGLQFLIQYYNGEERAKGNILERFSAQQFPDLHSELNLSSLELGDSALYFCASSVGPSGGGTGELFFGEGSRLTVL.

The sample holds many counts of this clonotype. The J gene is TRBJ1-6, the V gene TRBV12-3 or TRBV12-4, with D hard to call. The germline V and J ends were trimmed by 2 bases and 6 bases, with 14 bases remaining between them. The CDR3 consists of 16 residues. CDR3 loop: CASSLIGVRPNSPLHF. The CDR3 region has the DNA TGTGCCAGCAGTTTAATTGGGGTCAGGCCTAATTCACCCCTCCACTTT.

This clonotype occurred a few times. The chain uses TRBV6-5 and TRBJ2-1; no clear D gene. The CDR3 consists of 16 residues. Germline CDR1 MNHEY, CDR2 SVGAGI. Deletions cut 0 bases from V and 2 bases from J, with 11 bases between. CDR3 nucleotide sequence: TGTGCCAGCAGTTACTCTAGGCTAGGCACCTACAATGAGCAGTTCTTC. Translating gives CASSYSRLGTYNEQFF.

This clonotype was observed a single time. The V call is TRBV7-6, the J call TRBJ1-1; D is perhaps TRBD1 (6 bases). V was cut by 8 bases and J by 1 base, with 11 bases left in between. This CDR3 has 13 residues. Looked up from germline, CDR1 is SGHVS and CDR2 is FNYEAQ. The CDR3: CASLDRPNTEAFF. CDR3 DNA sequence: TGTGCCAGCCTGGACAGACCGAACACTGAAGCTTTCTTT.

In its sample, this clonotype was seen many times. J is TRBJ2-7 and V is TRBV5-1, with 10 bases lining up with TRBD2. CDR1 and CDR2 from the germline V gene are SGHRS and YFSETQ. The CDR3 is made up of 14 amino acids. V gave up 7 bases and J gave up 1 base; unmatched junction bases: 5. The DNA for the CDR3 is TGCGCCAGCGCGTCTAGCGGGGGATCCTACGAGCAGTACTTC. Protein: CASASSGGSYEQYF. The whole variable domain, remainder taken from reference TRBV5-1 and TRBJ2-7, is KAGVTQTPRYLIKTRGQQVTLSCSPISGHRSVSWYQQTPGQGLQFLFEYFSETQRNKGNFPGRFSGRQFSNSRSEMNVSTLELGDSALYLCASASSGGSYEQYFGPGTRLTVT.

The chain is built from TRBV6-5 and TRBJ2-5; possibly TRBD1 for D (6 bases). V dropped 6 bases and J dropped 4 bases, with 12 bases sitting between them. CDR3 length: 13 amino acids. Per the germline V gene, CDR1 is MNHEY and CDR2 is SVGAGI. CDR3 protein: CASSYREGETQYF. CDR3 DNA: TGTGCCAGCAGCTACAGGGAAGGAGAGACCCAGTACTTC.

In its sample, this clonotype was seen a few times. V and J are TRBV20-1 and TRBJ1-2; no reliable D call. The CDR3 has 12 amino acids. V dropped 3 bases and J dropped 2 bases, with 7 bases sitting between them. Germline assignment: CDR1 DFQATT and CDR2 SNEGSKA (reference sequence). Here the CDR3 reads CSASSLNYGYTF. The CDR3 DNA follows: TGCAGTGCTAGTAGCCTGAACTATGGCTACACCTTC.

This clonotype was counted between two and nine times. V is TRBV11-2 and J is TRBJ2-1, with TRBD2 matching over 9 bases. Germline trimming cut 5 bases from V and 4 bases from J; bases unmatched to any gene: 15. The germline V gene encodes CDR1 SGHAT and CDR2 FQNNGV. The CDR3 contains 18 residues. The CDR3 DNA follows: TGTGCCAGCAGCACACAAGGGGGTGCGGGGGGGCGATACAATGAGCAGTTCTTC. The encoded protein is CASSTQGGAGGRYNEQFF.

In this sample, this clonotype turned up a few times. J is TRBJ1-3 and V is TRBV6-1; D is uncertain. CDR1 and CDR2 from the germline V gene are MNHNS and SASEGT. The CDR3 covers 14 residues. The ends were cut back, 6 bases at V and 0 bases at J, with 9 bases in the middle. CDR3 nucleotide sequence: TGTGCCAGCAGCTCCACCGACTCTGGAAACACCATATATTTT. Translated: CASSSTDSGNTIYF.

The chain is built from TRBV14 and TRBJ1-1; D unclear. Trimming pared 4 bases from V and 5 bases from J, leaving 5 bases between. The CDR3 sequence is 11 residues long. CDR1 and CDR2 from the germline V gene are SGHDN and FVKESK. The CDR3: CASSLETEAFF. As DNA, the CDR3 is TGTGCCAGCAGCCTAGAGACTGAAGCTTTCTTT.

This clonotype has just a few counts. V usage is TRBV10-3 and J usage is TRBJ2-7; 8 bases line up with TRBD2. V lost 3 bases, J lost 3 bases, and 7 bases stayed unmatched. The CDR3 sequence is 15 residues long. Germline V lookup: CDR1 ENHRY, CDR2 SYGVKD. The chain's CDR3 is CAISDAPGGSYEQYF. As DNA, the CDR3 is TGTGCCATCAGTGATGCTCCGGGGGGGAGCTACGAGCAGTACTTC.

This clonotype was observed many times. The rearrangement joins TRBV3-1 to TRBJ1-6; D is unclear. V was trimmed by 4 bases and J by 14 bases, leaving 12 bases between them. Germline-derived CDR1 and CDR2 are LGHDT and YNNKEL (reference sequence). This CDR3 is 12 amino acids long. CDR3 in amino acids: CASSPSYKALHF. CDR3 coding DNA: TGTGCCAGCAGCCCCTCATATAAGGCCCTCCACTTT. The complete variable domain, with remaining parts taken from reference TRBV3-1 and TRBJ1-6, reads DTAVSQTPKYLVTQMGNDKSIKCEQNLGHDTMYWYKQDSKKFLKIMFSYNNKELIINETVPNRFSPKSPDKAHLNLHINSLELGDSAVYFCASSPSYKALHFGNGTRLTVT.

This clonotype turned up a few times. The DNA of the CDR3 is TGTGCCAGCAGTTTTAGGCGACAGGAGACCCAGTACTTC. This encodes CASSFRRQETQYF. This chain connects TRBV27 to TRBJ2-5, with a possible D match to TRBD1 (5 bases). The V gene's germline CDR1 is MNHEY and CDR2 SMNVEV (reference sequence). CDR3 length: 13 residues. Deletions cut 3 bases from V and 5 bases from J, with 10 bases between.

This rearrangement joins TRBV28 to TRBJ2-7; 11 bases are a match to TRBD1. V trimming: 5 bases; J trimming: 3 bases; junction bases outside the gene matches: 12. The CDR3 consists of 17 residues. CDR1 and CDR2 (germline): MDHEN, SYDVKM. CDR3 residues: CASSPISGTGGVYEQYF. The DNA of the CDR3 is TGTGCCAGCAGTCCGATTTCCGGGACAGGGGGAGTCTACGAGCAGTACTTC.